A single sample gave rise to the 26 T cell receptor beta chains below, sequenced in a study of cytomegalovirus exposure and HLA in healthy donors. PCR primers comprised 60 Vbeta and 13 Jbeta primers. Sequencing was performed with immunoSEQ multiplex PCR; in TCRdb, only in-frame clones are kept and a portion is missing. This sample yields approximately 110,000 clones, of which approximately 69% are seen a single time; 3% to 3.5% belongs to the top ten. Sequencing was done on a sample of PBMCs. These receptors all stem from a man younger than 40 in good health and CMV-seronegative.

The chain links TRBV21-1 to TRBJ1-5. TRBV21-1 constitutes a pseudogene. The CDR3 spans 17 residues. This chain's CDR3 is CASPQRGWGGHYQPQHF. The CDR3 region has the DNA TGTGCCAGCCCCCAAAGGGGATGGGGAGGCCACTATCAGCCCCAGCATTTT.

J is TRBJ1-2 and V is TRBV30; 8 nucleotides align to TRBD1. Germline values: CDR1 GTSNPN, CDR2 SVGIG (reference sequence). The trim removed 2 bases at V and 4 bases at J, leaving 21 bases unmatched. There are 19 residues in the CDR3. CDR3 coding DNA: TGTGCCTGGAGTAAAACGCGGGCAGGGGGCGCTTTTAGTACCTATGGCTACACCTTC. Encoded protein: CAWSKTRAGGAFSTYGYTF.

The V gene is TRBV4-3, the J gene TRBJ1-5; D gene unclear. The V end was cut by 0 bases, the J end by 4 bases, with 13 bases between. The germline gives CDR1 LGHNA, CDR2 YSLEER. CDR3 length equals 16 residues. CDR3 nucleotides: TGCGCCAGCAGCCAAGATTGGTTACAGAAAAATCAGCCCCAGCATTTT. Residues: CASSQDWLQKNQPQHF.

This chain uses TRBV6-6 with TRBJ2-3, with 8 bases matching TRBD2. V gave up 4 bases and J gave up 3 bases; unmatched junction bases: 9. Germline V gene lookup returns CDR1 MNHNY and CDR2 SVGAGI (reference sequence). CDR3 length: 16 amino acids. The CDR3 sequence is CASSSGSGVLTDTQYF. As DNA, the CDR3 is TGTGCCAGCAGTTCGGGTAGCGGGGTTTTAACAGATACGCAGTATTTT.

To note about this clone: One end of the junction varies from germline; a read error may be responsible. This chain links TRBV4-2 with TRBJ1-1; D perhaps matches TRBD1 (6 bases). The CDR3 covers 15 residues. Germline lookup yields CDR1 LGHNA and CDR2 YNFKEQ. The CDR3 DNA reads TGTGCCAGCAACCAAGATGTGCAGGGGCTTCTTGAAGCTTTCTTT. It specifies CASNQDVQGLLEAFF.

This chain joins TRBV19 and TRBJ2-1; D is possibly TRBD2 (6 bases). Germline assignment: CDR1 LNHDA and CDR2 SQIVND (reference sequence). CDR3 length: 15 amino acids. V lost 5 bases and J 4 bases, leaving 15 bases between the germline ends. CDR3 bases: TGTGCCAGTAGTCCTCTTTCGGCGGGATACAATGAGCAGTTCTTC. Protein: CASSPLSAGYNEQFF.

V gene TRBV10-3 combines with J gene TRBJ2-5; tentative D call: TRBD1 (6 bases). V was cut by 4 bases and J by 4 bases, with 10 bases left in between. CDR3 length equals 13 residues. Germline V gives CDR1 ENHRY, CDR2 SYGVKD. CDR3 coding DNA: TGTGCCATCAGTGGACAGGAGCTAGAGACCCAGTACTTC. It is translated as CAISGQELETQYF.

This clone was counted between two and nine times. V gene TRBV10-1 combines with J gene TRBJ2-2; 14 bases are a match to TRBD2. The CDR3 contains 18 residues. Germline CDR1 and CDR2: WNHNN and SYGVQD (reference sequence). V gave up 5 bases and J gave up 16 bases; unmatched junction bases: 21. The CDR3 loop is CASSPGLAGAPPSEGKFF. CDR3 in DNA: TGCGCCAGCAGTCCGGGACTAGCGGGAGCCCCTCCCAGCGAGGGGAAGTTTTTT.

This clone is judged medium-sized (0.01 to 0.1%). The CDR3 DNA follows: TGTGCCAGCCGAGGGGGGGAAGGAGGAGACACTGAAGCTTTCTTT. Translated, it gives CASRGGEGGDTEAFF. This chain connects TRBV27 to TRBJ1-1, with a possible D match to TRBD1 (6 bases). This CDR3 comprises 15 residues. Germline values: CDR1 MNHEY, CDR2 SMNVEV (reference sequence). V lost 8 bases and J lost 3, with 19 bases in between.

CDR3 in DNA: TGTGCCAGCAGCAGAACAGGGAAAGAGACCCAGTACTTC. It specifies CASSRTGKETQYF. The rearrangement joins TRBV6-5 to TRBJ2-5; possibly TRBD1 for D (6 bases). Trimming pared 6 bases from V and 3 bases from J, leaving 11 bases between. The germline CDR1 and CDR2 sequences are MNHEY and SVGAGI. The CDR3 sequence is 13 residues long.

The gene calls are TRBV10-2 and TRBJ1-1; 9 bases fit TRBD1. V trimming: 6 bases; J trimming: 0 bases; junction bases outside the gene matches: 11. The CDR3 contains 17 residues. Germline CDR1 WSHSY, CDR2 SAAADI. The CDR3 sequence: CASRHRDRDFMNTEAFF. CDR3 nucleotide sequence: TGCGCCAGCAGACACCGGGACAGGGATTTCATGAACACTGAAGCTTTCTTT.

This chain connects TRBV5-4 to TRBJ2-6, with D possibly matching TRBD1 (6 bases). Trimming removed 1 base from V and 0 bases from J, with 8 bases in between. Germline loops: CDR1 SGHNT, CDR2 YYREEE (reference sequence). The CDR3 extends over 16 amino acids. CDR3 sequence reads: CASSLPGASGANVLTF. The CDR3 bases are TGTGCCAGCAGCTTGCCAGGGGCCTCTGGGGCCAACGTCCTGACTTTC. Combining the CDR3 with reference TRBV5-4 and TRBJ2-6 gives the whole variable domain ETGVTQSPTHLIKTRGQQVTLRCSSQSGHNTVSWYQQALGQGPQFIFQYYREEENGRGNFPPRFSGLQFPNYSSELNVNALELDDSALYLCASSLPGASGANVLTFGAGSRLTVL.

This clone turned up a few times. The chain uses TRBV7-2 and TRBJ2-7; 12 bases align to TRBD2. V trimming: 2 bases; J trimming: 7 bases; junction bases outside the gene matches: 9. The CDR3 is 16 amino acids. Germline CDR1 reads SGHTA; CDR2 reads FQGNSA. The CDR3 sequence is CASSLRASGRAGEQYF. As DNA, the CDR3 is TGTGCCAGCAGCTTAAGGGCTAGCGGGAGGGCCGGTGAGCAGTACTTC.

V and J are TRBV28 and TRBJ1-2, with 10 bases that match TRBD1. The CDR3 is 18 residues long. Per the germline V gene, CDR1 is MDHEN and CDR2 is SYDVKM. V gave up 4 bases and J gave up 0 bases; unmatched junction bases: 11. CDR3 loop: CASSSPGGDRGANYGYTF. CDR3 DNA sequence: TGTGCCAGCAGTTCCCCCGGTGGGGACAGGGGTGCTAACTATGGCTACACCTTC.

The chain couples TRBV27 to TRBJ2-5, with 10 bases lining up with TRBD2. The CDR3 loop spans 17 amino acids. The V gene end was trimmed by 4 bases and the J gene end by 4 bases; junction bases not matched to a gene: 12. From germline, CDR1 is MNHEY and CDR2 SMNVEV (reference sequence). DNA of the CDR3: TGTGCCAGCAGTTCACGGCTAGCGGGAGTGGTGCGAGAGACCCAGTACTTC. Translated: CASSSRLAGVVRETQYF.

The gene calls are TRBV6-5 and TRBJ1-5; D remains unclear. Deletions cut 8 bases from V and 2 bases from J, with 7 bases between. Germline CDR1 and CDR2: MNHEY and SVGAGI. CDR3 length equals 12 residues. As DNA, the CDR3 is TGTGCCAGCGGCGCGGGCAATCAGCCCCAGCATTTT. Translation gives CASGAGNQPQHF.

The rearrangement joins TRBV29-1 to TRBJ2-1; 8 bases are a match to TRBD2. The germline V gene has CDR1 SQVTM and CDR2 ANQGSEA. The CDR3 has 16 amino acids. Trimming at V came to 1 base and at J to 0 bases, leaving 5 bases not matched to a gene. The CDR3 loop is CSVEVSGASSYNEQFF. CDR3 in DNA: TGCAGCGTTGAAGTTAGCGGGGCTAGCTCCTACAATGAGCAGTTCTTC.

The genes are TRBV27 and TRBJ2-3, with TRBD1 identical over 7 bases. The CDR3 is 16 amino acids. V lost 8 bases to trimming and J lost 4 bases; unmatched junction nucleotides: 15. Germline CDR1 reads MNHEY; CDR2 reads SMNVEV (reference sequence). CDR3 sequence (DNA): TGTGCCAGCGGCCTTAACCGGGACAGCGGACCAGATACGCAGTATTTT. Its protein product is CASGLNRDSGPDTQYF.

This clone has just a few counts. The chain employs TRBV30 and TRBJ1-4; D uncertain. This CDR3 comprises 14 residues. Trimming cost V 1 base and J 5 bases, with 11 bases left between them. From germline, CDR1 is GTSNPN and CDR2 SVGIG (reference sequence). CDR3 loop: CAWSANSLNEKLFF. The DNA for the CDR3 is TGTGCCTGGAGTGCCAACAGCCTGAATGAAAAACTGTTTTTT.

The chain links TRBV7-2 to TRBJ2-2; TRBD2 matches at 10 bases. The V gene end was trimmed by 5 bases and the J gene end by 2 bases; junction bases not matched to a gene: 2. Germline CDR1 reads SGHTA; CDR2 reads FQGNSA. This CDR3 contains 15 residues. The CDR3 is CASSRTSGNTGELFF. The CDR3 DNA sequence: TGTGCCAGCAGCCGGACTAGCGGCAACACCGGGGAGCTGTTTTTT.

The rearrangement uses TRBV7-2 and TRBJ2-7, with TRBD1 matching over 8 bases. CDR3 size: 14 residues. Germline-derived CDR1 and CDR2 are SGHTA and FQGNSA. The trim removed 5 bases at V and 3 bases at J, leaving 6 bases unmatched. Written as DNA, the CDR3 is TGTGCCAGCAGCACAGGACAGGGTCTCTACGAGCAGTACTTC. It is translated as CASSTGQGLYEQYF.

This rearrangement joins TRBV6-6 to TRBJ1-5; TRBD1 matches 10 bases. CDR3 size: 15 residues. From germline, CDR1 is MNHNY and CDR2 SVGAGI (reference sequence). Trimming took 4 bases from V and 7 from J; bases not matched to a gene: 7. CDR3 DNA: TGTGCCAGCAGTTTTGGGACAGGGGCCGGGCAGCCCCAGCATTTT. The encoded protein is CASSFGTGAGQPQHF.

The rearrangement links TRBV2 to TRBJ1-1; D remains ambiguous. The V gene's germline CDR1 is SNHLY and CDR2 FYNNEI. Trimming removed 1 base from V and 3 bases from J, with 9 bases in between. This CDR3 has 14 amino acids. CDR3 coding DNA: TGTGCCAGCAGTGAAGATGCCACGGACACTGAAGCTTTCTTT. Encoded protein: CASSEDATDTEAFF.

The chain links TRBV14 to TRBJ1-2, with D perhaps matching TRBD1 (6 bases). The V end was cut by 0 bases, the J end by 14 bases, with 19 bases between. Germline V CDR1 and CDR2: SGHDN, FVKESK. CDR3 length equals 14 residues. CDR3 amino acids: CASSQDLWMGGHTF. DNA of the CDR3: TGTGCCAGCAGCCAAGATCTCTGGATGGGGGGGCATACCTTC.

The chain joins TRBV11-3 to TRBJ1-2, with a possible D match to TRBD1 (6 bases). Trimming shortened V by 0 bases and J by 8 bases, and 28 bases separated the two germline ends. CDR1 SGHNT and CDR2 YENEEA come from the germline V gene. This CDR3 region has 19 residues. This CDR3 reads CASSLDQREGRQEEKGYTF. The CDR3 DNA reads as TGTGCCAGCAGCTTAGATCAAAGGGAAGGTCGACAGGAGGAGAAAGGCTACACCTTC.

There are a few counts of this clone. This sequence joins TRBV19 and TRBJ1-1; perhaps TRBD1 as D (5 bases). Trimming pared 8 bases from V and 5 bases from J, leaving 18 bases between. Germline lookup yields CDR1 LNHDA and CDR2 SQIVND (reference sequence). This CDR3 has 14 amino acids. For the CDR3, the DNA is TGTGCCAGTGGCACCGCCGGACACAGAACTGAAGCTTTCTTT. Protein: CASGTAGHRTEAFF. Full variable domain (outside the CDR3, taken from reference TRBV19 and TRBJ1-1): DGGITQSPKYLFRKEGQNVTLSCEQNLNHDAMYWYRQDPGQGLRLIYYSQIVNDFQKGDIAEGYSVSREKKESFPLTVTSAQKNPTAFYLCASGTAGHRTEAFFGQGTRLTVV.